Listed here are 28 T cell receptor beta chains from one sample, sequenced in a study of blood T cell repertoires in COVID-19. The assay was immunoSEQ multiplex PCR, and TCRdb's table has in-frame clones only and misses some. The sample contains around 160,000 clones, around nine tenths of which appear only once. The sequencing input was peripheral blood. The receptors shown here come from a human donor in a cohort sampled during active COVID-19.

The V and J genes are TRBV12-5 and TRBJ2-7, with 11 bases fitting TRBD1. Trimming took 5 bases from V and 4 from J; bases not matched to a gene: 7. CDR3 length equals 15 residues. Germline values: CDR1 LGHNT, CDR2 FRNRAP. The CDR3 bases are TGTGCTAGTGGTCACGGACAGGGGGCTCGGTACGAGCAGTACTTC. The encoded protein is CASGHGQGARYEQYF.

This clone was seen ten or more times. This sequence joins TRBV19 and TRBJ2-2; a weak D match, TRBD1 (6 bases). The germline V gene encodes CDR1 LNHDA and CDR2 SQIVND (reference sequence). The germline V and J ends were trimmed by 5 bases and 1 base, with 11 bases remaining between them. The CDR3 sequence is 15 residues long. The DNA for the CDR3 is TGTGCCAGTAGTTCAGGACAGATGAACACCGGGGAGCTGTTTTTT. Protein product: CASSSGQMNTGELFF.

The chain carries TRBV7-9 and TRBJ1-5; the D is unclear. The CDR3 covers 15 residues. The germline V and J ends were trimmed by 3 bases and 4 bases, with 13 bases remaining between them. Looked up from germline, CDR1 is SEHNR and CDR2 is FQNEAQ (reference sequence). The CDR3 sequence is CASSFAGRENQPQHF. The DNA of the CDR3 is TGTGCCAGCAGCTTTGCCGGACGGGAAAATCAGCCCCAGCATTTT.

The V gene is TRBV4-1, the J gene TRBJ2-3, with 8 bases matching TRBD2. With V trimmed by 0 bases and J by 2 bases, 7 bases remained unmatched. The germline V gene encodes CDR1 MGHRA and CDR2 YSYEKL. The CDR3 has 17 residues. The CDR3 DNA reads TGCGCCAGCAGCCAAGATCTTGGCGGGGGGACCACAGATACGCAGTATTTT. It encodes CASSQDLGGGTTDTQYF.

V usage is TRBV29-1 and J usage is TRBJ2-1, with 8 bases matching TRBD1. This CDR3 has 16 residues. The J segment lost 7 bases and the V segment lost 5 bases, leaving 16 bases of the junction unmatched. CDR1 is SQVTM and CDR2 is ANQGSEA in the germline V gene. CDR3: CSVRQGYTIGWNEQFF. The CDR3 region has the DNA TGCAGCGTTCGACAGGGGTACACAATAGGTTGGAATGAGCAGTTCTTC.

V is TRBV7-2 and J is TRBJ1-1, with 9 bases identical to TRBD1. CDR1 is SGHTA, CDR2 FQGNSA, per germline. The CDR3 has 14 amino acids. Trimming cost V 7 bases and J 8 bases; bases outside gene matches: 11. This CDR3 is CASISQGAVGEAFF. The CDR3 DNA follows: TGTGCCAGCATCTCACAGGGGGCTGTTGGGGAAGCTTTCTTT.

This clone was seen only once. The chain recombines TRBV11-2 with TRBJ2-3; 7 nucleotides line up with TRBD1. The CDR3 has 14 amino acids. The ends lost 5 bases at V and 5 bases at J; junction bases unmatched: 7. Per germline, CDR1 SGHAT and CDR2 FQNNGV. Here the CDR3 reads CASSPRDRLDTQYF. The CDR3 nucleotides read TGTGCCAGCAGCCCCCGGGACAGACTAGATACGCAGTATTTT.

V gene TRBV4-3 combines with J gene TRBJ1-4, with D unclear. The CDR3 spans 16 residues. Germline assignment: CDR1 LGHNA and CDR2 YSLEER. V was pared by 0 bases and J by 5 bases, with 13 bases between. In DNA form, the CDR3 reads TGCGCCAGCAGCCAAGATGTTGCGATTCCAAATGAAAAACTGTTTTTT. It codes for CASSQDVAIPNEKLFF.

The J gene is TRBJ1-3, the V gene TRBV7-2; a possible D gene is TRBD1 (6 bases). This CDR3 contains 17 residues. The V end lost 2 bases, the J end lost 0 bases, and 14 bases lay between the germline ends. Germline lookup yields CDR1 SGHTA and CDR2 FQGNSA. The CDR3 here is CASSLSDRRPSGNTIYF. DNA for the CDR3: TGTGCCAGCAGCTTAAGCGACAGGCGACCCTCTGGAAACACCATATATTTT.

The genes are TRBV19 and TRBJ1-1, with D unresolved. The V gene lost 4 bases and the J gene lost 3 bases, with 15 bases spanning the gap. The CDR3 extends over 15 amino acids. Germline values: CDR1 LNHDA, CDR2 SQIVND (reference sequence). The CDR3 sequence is CASSTGLVGDTEAFF. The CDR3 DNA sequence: TGTGCCAGTAGTACTGGGCTCGTCGGGGACACTGAAGCTTTCTTT.

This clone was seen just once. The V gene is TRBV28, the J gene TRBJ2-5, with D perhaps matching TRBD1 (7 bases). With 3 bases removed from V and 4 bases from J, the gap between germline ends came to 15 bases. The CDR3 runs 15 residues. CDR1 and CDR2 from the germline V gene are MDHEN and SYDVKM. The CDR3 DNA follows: TGTGCCAGCAGTTTTTCAGGGGGGTATAGAGAGACCCAGTACTTC. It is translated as CASSFSGGYRETQYF.

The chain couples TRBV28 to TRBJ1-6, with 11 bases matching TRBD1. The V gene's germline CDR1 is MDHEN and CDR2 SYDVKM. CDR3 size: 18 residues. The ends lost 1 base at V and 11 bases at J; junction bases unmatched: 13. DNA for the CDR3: TGTGCCAGCAGTTTATTTAGTACGGGACAGGGGGTAGGGGCACCCCTCCACTTT. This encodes CASSLFSTGQGVGAPLHF. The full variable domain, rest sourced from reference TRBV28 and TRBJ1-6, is DVKVTQSSRYLVKRTGEKVFLECVQDMDHENMFWYRQDPGLGLRLIYFSYDVKMKEKGDIPEGYSVSREKKERFSLILESASTNQTSMYLCASSLFSTGQGVGAPLHFGNGTRLTVT.

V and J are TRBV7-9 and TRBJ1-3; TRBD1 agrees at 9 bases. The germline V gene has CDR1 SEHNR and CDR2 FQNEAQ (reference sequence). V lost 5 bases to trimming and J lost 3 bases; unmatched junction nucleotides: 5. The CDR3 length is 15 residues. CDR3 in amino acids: CASSHGQGSGNTIYF. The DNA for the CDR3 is TGTGCCAGCAGCCACGGACAGGGGAGTGGAAACACCATATATTTT.

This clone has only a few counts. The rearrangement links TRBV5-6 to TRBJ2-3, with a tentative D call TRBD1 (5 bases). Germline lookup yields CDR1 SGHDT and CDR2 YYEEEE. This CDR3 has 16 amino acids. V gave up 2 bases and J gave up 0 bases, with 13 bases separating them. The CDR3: CASSLDSFPSTDTQYF. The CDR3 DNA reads TGTGCCAGCAGCTTAGACAGCTTCCCTAGCACAGATACGCAGTATTTT.

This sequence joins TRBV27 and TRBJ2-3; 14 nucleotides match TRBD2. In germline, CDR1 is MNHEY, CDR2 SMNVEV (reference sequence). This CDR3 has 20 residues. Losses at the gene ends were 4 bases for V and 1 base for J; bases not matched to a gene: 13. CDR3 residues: CASSSITTSGRETGTDTQYF. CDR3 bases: TGTGCCAGCAGTTCTATAACGACTAGCGGGAGGGAAACCGGCACAGATACGCAGTATTTT.

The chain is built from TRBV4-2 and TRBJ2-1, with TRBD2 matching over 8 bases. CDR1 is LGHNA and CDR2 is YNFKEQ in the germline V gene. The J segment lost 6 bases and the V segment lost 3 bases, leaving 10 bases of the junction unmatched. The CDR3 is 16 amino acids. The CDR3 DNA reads TGTGCCAGCAGCCACCGCCAGGTACGGGGGGGCAATGAGCAGTTCTTC. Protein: CASSHRQVRGGNEQFF.

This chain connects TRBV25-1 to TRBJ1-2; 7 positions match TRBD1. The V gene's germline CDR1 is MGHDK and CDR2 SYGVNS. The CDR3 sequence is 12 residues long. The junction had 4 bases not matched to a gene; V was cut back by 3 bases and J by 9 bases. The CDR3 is CASSEQGVRYTF. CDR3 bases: TGTGCCAGCAGTGAGCAGGGGGTACGCTACACCTTC.

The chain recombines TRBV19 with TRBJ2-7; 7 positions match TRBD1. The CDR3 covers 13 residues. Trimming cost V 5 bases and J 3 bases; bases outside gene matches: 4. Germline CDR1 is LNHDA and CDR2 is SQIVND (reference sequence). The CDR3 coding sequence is TGTGCCAGTAGTTTTGACAGGGACTACGAGCAGTACTTC. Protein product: CASSFDRDYEQYF.

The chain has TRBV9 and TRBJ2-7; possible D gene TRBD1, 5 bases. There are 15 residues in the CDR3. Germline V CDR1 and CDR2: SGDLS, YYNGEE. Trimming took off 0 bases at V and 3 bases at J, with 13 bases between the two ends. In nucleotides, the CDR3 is TGTGCCAGCAGCGTAGGTGGGGCGGATTACTACGAGCAGTACTTC. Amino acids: CASSVGGADYYEQYF. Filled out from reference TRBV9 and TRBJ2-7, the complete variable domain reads DSGVTQTPKHLITATGQRVTLRCSPRSGDLSVYWYQQSLDQGLQFLIQYYNGEERAKGNILERFSAQQFPDLHSELNLSSLELGDSALYFCASSVGGADYYEQYFGPGTRLTVT.

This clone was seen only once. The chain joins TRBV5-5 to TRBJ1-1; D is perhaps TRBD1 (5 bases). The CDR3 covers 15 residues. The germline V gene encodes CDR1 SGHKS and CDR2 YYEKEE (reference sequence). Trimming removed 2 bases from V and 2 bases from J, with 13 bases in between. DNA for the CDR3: TGTGCCAGCAGCTTAGGAGGGGCAGTTAACACTGAAGCTTTCTTT. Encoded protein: CASSLGGAVNTEAFF.

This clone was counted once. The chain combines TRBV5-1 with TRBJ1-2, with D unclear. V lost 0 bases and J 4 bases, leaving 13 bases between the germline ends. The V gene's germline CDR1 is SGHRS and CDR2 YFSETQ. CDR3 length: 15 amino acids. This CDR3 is CASSLDGGETYGYTF. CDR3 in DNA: TGCGCCAGCAGCTTGGACGGCGGCGAAACCTATGGCTACACCTTC.

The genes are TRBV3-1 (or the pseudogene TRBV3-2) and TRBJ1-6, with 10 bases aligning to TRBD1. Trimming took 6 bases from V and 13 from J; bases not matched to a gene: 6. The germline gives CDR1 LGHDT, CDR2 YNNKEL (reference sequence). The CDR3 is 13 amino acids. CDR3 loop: CASRGQGKDPLHF. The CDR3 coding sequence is TGTGCCAGCAGGGGACAGGGGAAGGACCCCCTCCACTTT.

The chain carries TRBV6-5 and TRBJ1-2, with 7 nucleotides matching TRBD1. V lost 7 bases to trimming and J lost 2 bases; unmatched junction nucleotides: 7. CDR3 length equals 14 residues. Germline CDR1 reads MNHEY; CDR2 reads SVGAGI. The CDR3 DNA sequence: TGTGCCAGCACCCAGAGCAGGGGGAACTATGGCTACACCTTC. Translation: CASTQSRGNYGYTF.

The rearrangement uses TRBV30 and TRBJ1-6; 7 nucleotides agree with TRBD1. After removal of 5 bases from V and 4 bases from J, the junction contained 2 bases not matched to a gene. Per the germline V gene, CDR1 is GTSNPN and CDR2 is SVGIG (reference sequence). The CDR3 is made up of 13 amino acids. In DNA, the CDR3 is TGTGCCTGGGTGGGACAGTATAATTCACCCCTCCACTTT. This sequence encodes CAWVGQYNSPLHF.

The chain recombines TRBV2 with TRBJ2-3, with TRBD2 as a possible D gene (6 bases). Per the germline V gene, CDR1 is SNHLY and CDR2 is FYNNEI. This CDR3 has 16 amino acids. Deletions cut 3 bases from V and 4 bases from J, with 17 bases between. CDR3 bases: TGTGCCAGCAGTGACCCCGGGACTCAAACCGCAGATACGCAGTATTTT. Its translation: CASSDPGTQTADTQYF.

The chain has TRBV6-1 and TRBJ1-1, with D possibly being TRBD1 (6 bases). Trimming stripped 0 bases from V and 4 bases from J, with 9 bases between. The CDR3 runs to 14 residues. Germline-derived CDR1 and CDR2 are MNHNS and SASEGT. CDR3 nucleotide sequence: TGTGCCAGCAGTGAAGCCAGGGGAAGCACTGAAGCTTTCTTT. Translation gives CASSEARGSTEAFF.

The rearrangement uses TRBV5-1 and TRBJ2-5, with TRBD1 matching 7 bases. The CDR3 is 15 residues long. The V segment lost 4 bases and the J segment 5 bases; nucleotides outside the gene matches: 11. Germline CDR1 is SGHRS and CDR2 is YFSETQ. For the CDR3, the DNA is TGCGCCAGCAGCGGCGGCAGGGGGTATGAGGAGACCCAGTACTTC. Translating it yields CASSGGRGYEETQYF.

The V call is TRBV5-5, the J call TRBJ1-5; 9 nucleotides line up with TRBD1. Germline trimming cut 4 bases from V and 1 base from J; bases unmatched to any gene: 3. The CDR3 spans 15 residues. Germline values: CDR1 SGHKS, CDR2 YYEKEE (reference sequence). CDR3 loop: CASSRGQGSNQPQHF. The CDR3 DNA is TGTGCCAGCAGCAGAGGACAGGGGAGCAATCAGCCCCAGCATTTT.